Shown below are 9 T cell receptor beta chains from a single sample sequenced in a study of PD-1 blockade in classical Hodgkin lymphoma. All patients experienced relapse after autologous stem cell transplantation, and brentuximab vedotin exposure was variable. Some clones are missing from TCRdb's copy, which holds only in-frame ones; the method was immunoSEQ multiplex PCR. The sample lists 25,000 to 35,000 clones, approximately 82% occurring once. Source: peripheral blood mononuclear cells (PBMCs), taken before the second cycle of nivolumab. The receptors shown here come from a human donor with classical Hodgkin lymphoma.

The CDR3 sequence: CASRPNQRNTEAFF. The CDR3 nucleotides read TGTGCCAGCAGACCGAACCAAAGAAACACTGAAGCTTTCTTT. The chain combines TRBV11-2 with TRBJ1-1, with no clear D. The germline V and J ends were trimmed by 6 bases and 2 bases, with 13 bases remaining between them. This CDR3 spans 14 amino acids. Germline V lookup: CDR1 SGHAT, CDR2 FQNNGV.

The CDR3 loop is CASRGWGNEQYF. The CDR3 DNA sequence: TGTGCCAGCCGGGGATGGGGGAACGAGCAGTACTTC. The chain carries TRBV2 and TRBJ2-7, with D possibly called TRBD1 or TRBD2 (5 bases each). The ends were cut back, 8 bases at V and 5 bases at J, with 13 bases in the middle. The CDR3 loop spans 12 amino acids. Germline V gene sequence: CDR1 SNHLY, CDR2 FYNNEI.

CDR3 sequence (DNA): TGTGCCAGCTTTTCGGGGGGGGAGGGGCCCCAGCATTTT. Translation: CASFSGGEGPQHF. V gene TRBV2 combines with J gene TRBJ1-5; D may be TRBD1 (5 bases). Between the trimmed V and J ends, which lost 8 bases and 9 bases, there was a span of 17 bases. This CDR3 is 13 amino acids long. The germline CDR1 and CDR2 sequences are SNHLY and FYNNEI.

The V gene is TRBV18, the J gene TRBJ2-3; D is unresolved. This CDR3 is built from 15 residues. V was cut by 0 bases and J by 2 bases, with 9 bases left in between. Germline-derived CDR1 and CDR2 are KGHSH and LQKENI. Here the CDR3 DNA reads TGTGCCAGCTCACCACCGGGTCCCTTCACAGATACGCAGTATTTT. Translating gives CASSPPGPFTDTQYF.

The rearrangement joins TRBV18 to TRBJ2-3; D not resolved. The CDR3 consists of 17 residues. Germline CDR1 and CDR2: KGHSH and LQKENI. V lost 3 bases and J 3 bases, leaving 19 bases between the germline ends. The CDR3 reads CASSPTLTRRRTDTQYF. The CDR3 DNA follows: TGTGCCAGCTCACCGACATTGACCCGCAGAAGGACAGATACGCAGTATTTT.

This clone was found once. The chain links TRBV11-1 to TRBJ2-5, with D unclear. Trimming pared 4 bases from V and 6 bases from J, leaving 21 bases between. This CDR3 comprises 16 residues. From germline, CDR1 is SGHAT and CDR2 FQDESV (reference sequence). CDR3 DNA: TGTGCCAGCAGCTCCGTCCCGGGCCCCCCGAGGAAGACCCAGTACTTC. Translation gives CASSSVPGPPRKTQYF.

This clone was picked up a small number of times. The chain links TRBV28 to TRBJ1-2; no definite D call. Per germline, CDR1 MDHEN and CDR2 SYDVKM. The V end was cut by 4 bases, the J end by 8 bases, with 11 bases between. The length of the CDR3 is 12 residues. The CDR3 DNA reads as TGTGCCAGCAGTTCCACGCGGCCCGGCTACACCTTC. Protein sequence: CASSSTRPGYTF.

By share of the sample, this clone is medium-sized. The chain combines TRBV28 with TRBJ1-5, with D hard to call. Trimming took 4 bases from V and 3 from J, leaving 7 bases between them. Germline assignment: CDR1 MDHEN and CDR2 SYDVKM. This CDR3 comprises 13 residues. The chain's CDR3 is CASSYSFNQPQHF. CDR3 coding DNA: TGTGCCAGCAGTTACAGTTTCAATCAGCCCCAGCATTTT.

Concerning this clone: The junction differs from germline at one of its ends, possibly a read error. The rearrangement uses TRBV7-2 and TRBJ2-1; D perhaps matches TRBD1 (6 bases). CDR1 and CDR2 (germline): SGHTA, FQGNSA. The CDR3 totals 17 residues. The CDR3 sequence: CAGSPRQAAGPYNEQFF. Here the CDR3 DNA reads TGTGCCGGCAGCCCCCGACAGGCTGCTGGGCCCTACAATGAGCAGTTCTTC.